The T cell receptor beta chain described here comes from a study of spatial heterogeneity in lung cancer. This clonotype was detected many times. Antigen unknown. Each molecule of TCR cDNA was tagged with one unique molecular identifier. Using its own MiXCR run on the 5' RACE reads, TCRdb lists one record per CDR3 protein. Among some 4,100 distinct CDR3 sequences, 6.3% were seen once, and the ten largest hold 15% to 20%. Time point denoted: sample taken at primary tumor resection. Study-level results: Mutation counts in tumors were tracked by counts of expanded intratumoral alpha and beta TCRs.

The TCR originated in a male donor with early-stage non-small cell lung cancer. Sequences were derived from lung tumor tissue, sampled at surgery.

As DNA, the CDR3 is TGTGCCAGCAGTTTTGGGGGGCCGTCTCAAGAGACCCAGTACTTC. Translating it yields CASSFGGPSQETQYF. This sequence joins TRBV12-3 or TRBV12-4 and TRBJ2-5; D is possibly TRBD1 or TRBD2 (6 bases each). The CDR3 length is 15 residues. The V and J ends lost 3 bases and 2 bases respectively, with 13 bases between them.